A single sample is the source of the 30 T cell receptor beta chains below, sequenced in a study of a mutant IDH1 vaccine in newly diagnosed glioma. Libraries were prepared by immunoSEQ multiplex PCR; TCRdb keeps only in-frame clonotypes and omits some of them. The sample has 55,000 to 70,000 clones, approximately 86% seen once. The time point was: baseline, week 1 (first vaccination visit). As for treatment: pre-vaccination baseline after standard-of-care therapy. Specimen: PBMCs, collected from a glioma patient treated with radiotherapy, temozolomide or both. The receptor source for this set is a man aged 25-40 years with glioma.

A single count supports this clone. The chain uses TRBV18 and TRBJ1-1; no clear D gene. V was clipped by 4 bases and J by 0 bases, with 9 bases between them. Germline loops: CDR1 KGHSH, CDR2 LQKENI. The CDR3 consists of 14 residues. This chain's CDR3 is CASSLTDLNTEAFF. Here the CDR3 DNA reads TGTGCCAGCTCACTTACCGACCTGAACACTGAAGCTTTCTTT.

The chain links TRBV7-2 to TRBJ1-3; possible D gene TRBD1, 6 bases. Deletions cut 5 bases from V and 11 bases from J, with 22 bases between. CDR3 length equals 15 residues. Germline V gives CDR1 SGHTA, CDR2 FQGNSA. CDR3 residues: CASSIGGTGGKSIYF. CDR3 sequence (DNA): TGTGCCAGCAGCATAGGGGGGACGGGGGGTAAATCCATATATTTT. Combining the CDR3 with reference TRBV7-2 and TRBJ1-3 gives the whole variable domain GAGVSQSPSNKVTEKGKDVELRCDPISGHTALYWYRQSLGQGLEFLIYFQGNSAPDKSGLPSDRFSAERTGGSVSTLTIQRTQQEDSAVYLCASSIGGTGGKSIYFGEGSWLTVV.

The gene calls are TRBV6-6 and TRBJ1-5; perhaps TRBD1 as D (6 bases). Germline lookup yields CDR1 MNHNY and CDR2 SVGAGI (reference sequence). The CDR3 runs 16 residues. The ends were cut back, 1 base at V and 3 bases at J, with 13 bases in the middle. The CDR3 here is CASSYFRAGDNQPQHF. For the CDR3, the DNA is TGTGCCAGCAGTTACTTTCGGGCAGGGGACAATCAGCCCCAGCATTTT.

This rearrangement joins TRBV19 to TRBJ2-6, with TRBD1 identical over 9 bases. The V gene end was trimmed by 5 bases and the J gene end by 1 base; junction bases not matched to a gene: 3. The CDR3 sequence is 16 residues long. CDR1 LNHDA and CDR2 SQIVND come from the germline V gene (reference sequence). The CDR3 is CASSGTGRSGANVLTF. The CDR3 DNA reads as TGTGCCAGTAGTGGGACAGGGCGGTCTGGGGCCAACGTCCTGACTTTC. The full variable domain, completed using reference TRBV19 and TRBJ2-6, is DGGITQSPKYLFRKEGQNVTLSCEQNLNHDAMYWYRQDPGQGLRLIYYSQIVNDFQKGDIAEGYSVSREKKESFPLTVTSAQKNPTAFYLCASSGTGRSGANVLTFGAGSRLTVL.

This chain joins TRBV4-2 and TRBJ2-7, with TRBD1 matching 8 bases. CDR1 LGHNA and CDR2 YNFKEQ come from the germline V gene. The V and J ends lost 0 bases and 3 bases, in that order; junction bases with no gene match: 4. CDR3 length: 15 amino acids. The CDR3 region is CASSQDQGAIYEQYF. In DNA, the CDR3 is TGTGCCAGCAGCCAAGACCAGGGGGCCATCTACGAGCAGTACTTC.

The V call is TRBV10-2, the J call TRBJ2-1; D not certain. The CDR3 has 11 residues. V was pared by 3 bases and J by 8 bases, with 5 bases between. Germline CDR1 WSHSY, CDR2 SAAADI. DNA for the CDR3: TGCGCCAGCAGTGATGGCTATGAGCAGTTCTTC. The encoded protein is CASSDGYEQFF.

This chain joins TRBV6-4 and TRBJ2-2; D is possibly TRBD2 (6 bases). Trimming pared 6 bases from V and 3 bases from J, leaving 8 bases between. Germline CDR1 reads MRHNA; CDR2 reads SNTAGT. The CDR3 sequence is 13 residues long. The CDR3 sequence: CASSTSYTGELFF. As DNA, the CDR3 is TGTGCCAGCAGCACTAGCTACACCGGGGAGCTGTTTTTT.

This sequence joins TRBV11-3 and TRBJ2-3; 11 nucleotides line up with TRBD2. The CDR3 covers 15 residues. Germline-derived CDR1 and CDR2 are SGHNT and YENEEA. The ends lost 5 bases at V and 1 base at J; junction bases unmatched: 2. The CDR3 sequence is CASSRGLAGTDTQYF. The CDR3 region has the DNA TGTGCCAGCAGCCGGGGACTAGCGGGCACAGATACGCAGTATTTT.

The CDR3 DNA reads as TGTGCCAGTAGATCGGTGGTATACACTGAAGCTTTCTTT. This translates into CASRSVVYTEAFF. The V call is TRBV19, the J call TRBJ1-1; D gene ambiguous. This CDR3 is built from 13 residues. Deletions cut 6 bases from V and 3 bases from J, with 11 bases between. CDR1 is LNHDA and CDR2 is SQIVND in the germline V gene (reference sequence).

This clone was seen a handful of times. The chain combines TRBV4-1 with TRBJ2-1, with 11 nucleotides matching TRBD2. The V and J ends lost 2 bases and 5 bases, in that order; junction bases with no gene match: 5. This CDR3 is 16 amino acids long. Germline loops: CDR1 MGHRA, CDR2 YSYEKL. CDR3 residues: CASSQPSGGIHNEQFF. The CDR3, as DNA: TGCGCCAGCAGCCAACCTAGCGGGGGGATCCACAATGAGCAGTTCTTC.

The chain has TRBV13 and TRBJ2-5; possibly TRBD1 or TRBD2 for D (5 bases each). CDR1 and CDR2 (germline): PRHDT, FYEKMQ (reference sequence). This CDR3 comprises 15 residues. Deletions cut 2 bases from V and 2 bases from J, with 12 bases between. The CDR3 nucleotides read TGTGCCAGCAGCTTAAAGGGTGGGGGACAAGAGACCCAGTACTTC. The encoded protein is CASSLKGGGQETQYF.

This chain links TRBV28 with TRBJ2-7, with D tentatively TRBD1 (6 bases). The CDR3 has 13 amino acids. Trimming cost V 8 bases and J 2 bases, with 13 bases left between them. Per the germline V gene, CDR1 is MDHEN and CDR2 is SYDVKM. CDR3 sequence reads: CASRWTDTYEQYF. CDR3 bases: TGTGCCAGCCGCTGGACAGATACCTACGAGCAGTACTTC.

CDR3: CASSQPGGSNSPLHF. The CDR3 coding sequence is TGTGCCAGCTCACAGCCAGGGGGCTCGAATTCACCCCTCCACTTT. The chain couples TRBV18 to TRBJ1-6; 8 bases are shared with TRBD1. With 4 bases clipped from V and 7 bases from J, the junction kept 6 bases outside the gene matches. Looked up from germline, CDR1 is KGHSH and CDR2 is LQKENI. The CDR3 totals 15 residues.

The chain recombines TRBV19 with TRBJ2-3, with D possibly being TRBD2 (5 bases). Germline V CDR1 and CDR2: LNHDA, SQIVND (reference sequence). The germline V and J ends were trimmed by 2 bases and 5 bases, with 11 bases remaining between them. CDR3 length equals 14 residues. CDR3 sequence (DNA): TGTGCCAGTAGTATACGAGGGTCCGGAGATACGCAGTATTTT. Translated, it gives CASSIRGSGDTQYF.

The J gene is TRBJ1-1, the V gene TRBV18; D might be TRBD1 (6 bases). Deletions cut 6 bases from V and 1 base from J, with 9 bases between. The CDR3 loop spans 13 amino acids. Germline lookup yields CDR1 KGHSH and CDR2 LQKENI. The DNA for the CDR3 is TGTGCCAGCTCCCGGGGACAGAACACTGAAGCTTTCTTT. This translates into CASSRGQNTEAFF.

The rearrangement joins TRBV6-1 to TRBJ1-1; D gene unclear. Looked up from germline, CDR1 is MNHNS and CDR2 is SASEGT. CDR3 length equals 15 residues. With 2 bases removed from V and 1 base from J, the gap between germline ends came to 11 bases. In nucleotides, the CDR3 is TGTGCCAGCAGTGAAAGTCTAGGAGGGAACACTGAAGCTTTCTTT. Protein: CASSESLGGNTEAFF.

V is TRBV7-9 and J is TRBJ1-2; D may be TRBD1 (6 bases). Trimming cost V 5 bases and J 2 bases, with 12 bases left between them. This CDR3 contains 14 residues. CDR1 SEHNR and CDR2 FQNEAQ come from the germline V gene (reference sequence). CDR3 DNA: TGTGCCAGCAGCCCACGGGACACCAACTATGGCTACACCTTC. This gives the protein CASSPRDTNYGYTF.

The rearrangement links TRBV7-6 to TRBJ1-3; the D is unclear. Germline V gene lookup returns CDR1 SGHVS and CDR2 FNYEAQ. V was cut by 3 bases and J by 2 bases, with 14 bases left in between. The CDR3 has 16 residues. The CDR3, as DNA: TGTGCCAGCAGCTTGGACCCTGGACTGGCTGGAAACACCATATATTTT. The encoded protein is CASSLDPGLAGNTIYF.

The chain links TRBV6-5 to TRBJ1-2; D might be TRBD1 (5 bases). Germline CDR1 MNHEY, CDR2 SVGAGI. Between the trimmed V and J ends, which lost 3 bases and 6 bases, there was a span of 17 bases. This CDR3 has 15 residues. CDR3 sequence reads: CASSYSGSTGHGYTF. In nucleotides, the CDR3 is TGTGCCAGCAGTTATTCGGGGTCAACAGGTCATGGCTACACCTTC.

The chain couples TRBV7-9 to TRBJ1-4, with TRBD1 as a possible D gene (6 bases). V was cut by 7 bases and J by 6 bases, with 12 bases left in between. Germline CDR1 SEHNR, CDR2 FQNEAQ (reference sequence). The CDR3 is 13 amino acids. The CDR3 region is CASTGGGHEKLFF. CDR3 nucleotides: TGTGCCAGCACCGGCGGGGGGCATGAAAAACTGTTTTTT.

This clone was seen just once. The rearrangement uses TRBV18 and TRBJ2-7, with 9 bases identical to TRBD1. V dropped 4 bases and J dropped 7; count of bases not matched to a gene: 11. Germline CDR1 and CDR2: KGHSH and LQKENI. The CDR3 is 15 residues long. The CDR3 coding sequence is TGTGCCAGCTCACTAAGCGGGACAGGGAGCGGGGAGCAGTACTTC. Its translation is CASSLSGTGSGEQYF.

This chain links TRBV7-9 with TRBJ2-7; TRBD2 matches 8 bases. Losses at the gene ends were 5 bases for V and 1 base for J; bases not matched to a gene: 4. The CDR3 consists of 14 residues. CDR1 SEHNR and CDR2 FQNEAQ come from the germline V gene (reference sequence). The CDR3 spells CASSVTSGSYEQYF. CDR3 in DNA: TGTGCCAGCAGCGTTACTAGCGGATCCTACGAGCAGTACTTC.

The V and J genes are TRBV9 and TRBJ2-5; D not resolved. The J call could be wrong; TRBJ2-7 is a better fit for the DNA end. Germline CDR1 reads SGDLS; CDR2 reads YYNGEE. This CDR3 is 15 amino acids long. The CDR3 sequence: CASSVGGYSAYEQYF. CDR3 sequence (DNA): TGTGCCAGCAGCGTAGGGGGTTATTCCGCCTACGAGCAGTACTTC.

This clone was detected once. J is TRBJ2-1 and V is TRBV10-1; 7 bases agree with TRBD1. V lost 7 bases to trimming and J lost 7 bases; unmatched junction nucleotides: 10. Looked up from germline, CDR1 is WNHNN and CDR2 is SYGVQD (reference sequence). CDR3 length equals 14 residues. CDR3 nucleotides: TGCGCCAGCAAAGGACAGGACCCGAGGAATGAGCAGTTCTTC. Its translation: CASKGQDPRNEQFF.

The V and J genes are TRBV10-3 and TRBJ1-2; 7 bases are shared with TRBD1. Germline V CDR1 and CDR2: ENHRY, SYGVKD. The junction had 16 bases not matched to a gene; V was cut back by 4 bases and J by 8 bases. The CDR3 sequence is 16 residues long. CDR3 sequence (DNA): TGTGCCATCAGTGGGACAGGACGGACGCTATCCGGCGGCTACACCTTC. It codes for CAISGTGRTLSGGYTF.

The V gene is TRBV13, the J gene TRBJ2-3, with TRBD1 matching over 10 bases. Looked up from germline, CDR1 is PRHDT and CDR2 is FYEKMQ (reference sequence). The junction had 5 bases not matched to a gene; V was cut back by 4 bases and J by 1 base. This CDR3 spans 16 amino acids. DNA for the CDR3: TGTGCCAGCAGCTCCCTGGACAGGGGGGGCACAGATACGCAGTATTTT. Translation gives CASSSLDRGGTDTQYF.

The gene calls are TRBV18 and TRBJ1-1; tentative D call: TRBD1 (6 bases). This CDR3 has 16 residues. V was cut by 1 base and J by 3 bases, with 15 bases left in between. Looked up from germline, CDR1 is KGHSH and CDR2 is LQKENI. CDR3 loop: CASSPQTGGLDTEAFF. As DNA, the CDR3 is TGTGCCAGCTCACCACAGACAGGAGGGCTAGACACTGAAGCTTTCTTT.

The rearrangement uses TRBV5-5 and TRBJ2-2; D uncertain. The ends were cut back, 0 bases at V and 1 base at J, with 10 bases in the middle. Germline V lookup: CDR1 SGHKS, CDR2 YYEKEE (reference sequence). The CDR3 spans 16 residues. CDR3 in amino acids: CASSLDTARNTGELFF. Written as DNA, the CDR3 is TGTGCCAGCAGCTTGGATACAGCAAGGAACACCGGGGAGCTGTTTTTT.

V usage is TRBV2 and J usage is TRBJ2-1; no definite D call. Germline V lookup: CDR1 SNHLY, CDR2 FYNNEI. With 5 bases removed from V and 4 bases from J, the gap between germline ends came to 9 bases. This CDR3 spans 13 amino acids. The CDR3 region is CASSSDRYNEQFF. The CDR3 bases are TGTGCCAGCAGTTCGGACCGATACAATGAGCAGTTCTTC.

J is TRBJ2-3 and V is TRBV6-5, with 8 bases fitting TRBD1. The CDR3 loop spans 14 amino acids. After removal of 4 bases from V and 1 base from J, the junction contained 1 base not matched to a gene. Germline CDR1 is MNHEY and CDR2 is SVGAGI. CDR3 in amino acids: CASSLGQGTDTQYF. In DNA, the CDR3 is TGTGCCAGCAGTTTGGGACAGGGCACAGATACGCAGTATTTT.